This T cell receptor beta chain was observed in a study of Graves' ophthalmopathy and Graves' hyperthyroidism. CDR3 size: 12 residues. With 4 bases removed from V and 5 bases from J, the gap between germline ends came to 9 bases. Germline values: CDR1 SGHNT, CDR2 YENEEA. TCR beta CDR3 regions were amplified from RNA transcripts. HTBI primers served in a first-round RT-PCR, which a second-round multiplex PCR followed. A single record per CDR3 protein comes from TCRdb applying MiXCR to the multiplex PCR reads. Of hundreds of thousands of distinct CDR3 sequences listed, approximately 15% are singletons. This clonotype was detected many times.

Material: peripheral blood. The receptor comes from a woman aged 18-29 years with stable Graves' hyperthyroidism. The chain couples TRBV11-3 to TRBJ2-7; D perhaps matches TRBD2 (6 bases). CDR3 region: CASSWGTHEQYF. CDR3 nucleotide sequence: TGTGCCAGCAGCTGGGGGACTCACGAGCAGTACTTC.